The clone carrying this TCR beta chain was seen a handful of times. 5'RACE template switching added a universal primer site and UMIs to TCR cDNA. MiXCR, applied by TCRdb to the 5' RACE reads, yields one record per CDR3 protein. Counted here are roughly 48,000 distinct CDR3 sequences, 6% to 8.5% occurring once; the ten biggest clones make up 20% to 25%. The data stem from a study of T cells after yellow fever vaccination. Findings of the study overall: Weaker, the secondary response had a peak occurring faster, on day 5 versus 15.

V lost 5 bases and J lost 7, with 15 bases in between. The V gene's germline CDR1 is SEHNR and CDR2 FQNEAQ (reference sequence). This CDR3 region has 14 residues. J is TRBJ1-5 and V is TRBV7-9; no firm D call. This specimen was CD8+ T cells not binding an NS4B(214-222) dextramer, sorted from PBMCs, taken 45 days after the first yellow fever vaccination. The sequence derives from a man aged 18 to 30 who received the YFV17D yellow fever vaccine. CDR3 nucleotides: TGTGCCAGCAGCCCAGAGGGCAATACGCAGCCCCAGCATTTT. Amino acids: CASSPEGNTQPQHF. Using reference TRBV7-9 and TRBJ1-5 for the parts outside the CDR3, the full variable domain is DTGVSQNPRHKITKRGQNVTFRCDPISEHNRLYWYRQTLGQGPEFLTYFQNEAQLEKSRLLSDRFSAERPKGSFSTLEIQRTEQGDSAMYLCASSPEGNTQPQHFGDGTRLSIL.